This is a list of T cell receptor beta chains from one sample in a study of blood T cell repertoires in COVID-19. Profiled with immunoSEQ multiplex PCR; TCRdb holds only in-frame clones, not every one. The table records tens of thousands of clones, 75% to 85% of them present only once. The specimen sequenced was peripheral blood. The source of these receptors is a man in his fifties or sixties with acute or convalescent COVID-19. The CDR3 runs from the conserved cysteine through the conserved F or W. D genes are given only for firm matches. The size of a clone is reported for some rows only, either as once, few or many, or as a class for expanded clones.

D gene: TRBD1; J gene: TRBJ2-1; V gene: TRBV13; clone size: few; CDR3 length: 14; CDR3 protein: CASSFRDRGREQFF; CDR3 DNA: TGTGCCAGCAGCTTCCGGGACAGGGGACGTGAGCAGTTCTTC
D gene: TRBD2; J gene: TRBJ2-2; V gene: TRBV7-7; clone size: NA; CDR3 length: 16; CDR3 protein: CASSLRSGGDTGELFF; CDR3 DNA: TGTGCCAGCAGCTTACGATCGGGGGGGGACACCGGGGAGCTGTTTTTT
D gene: TRBD2; J gene: TRBJ2-3; V gene: TRBV28; clone size: few; CDR3 length: 17; CDR3 protein: CASSPSGTSGGKDTQYF; CDR3 DNA: TGTGCCAGCAGTCCTTCCGGGACTAGCGGGGGGAAAGATACGCAGTATTTT
D gene: TRBD1; J gene: TRBJ2-7; V gene: TRBV7-6; clone size: NA; CDR3 length: 16; CDR3 protein: CASSLGTGTGSYEQYF; CDR3 DNA: TGTGCCAGCAGCTTAGGGACCGGGACAGGGTCGTACGAGCAGTACTTC
D gene: NA; J gene: TRBJ1-1; V gene: TRBV9; clone size: NA; CDR3 length: 12; CDR3 protein: CASSVEGREAFF; CDR3 DNA: TGTGCCAGCAGCGTAGAAGGCAGGGAAGCTTTCTTT
D gene: NA; J gene: TRBJ2-1; V gene: TRBV11-3; clone size: NA; CDR3 length: 12; CDR3 protein: CASSSQGNEQFF; CDR3 DNA: TGTGCCAGCAGCTCACAGGGAAATGAGCAGTTCTTC
D gene: NA; J gene: TRBJ1-1; V gene: TRBV11-2; clone size: NA; CDR3 length: 16; CDR3 protein: CASRPGRVIGDTEAFF; CDR3 DNA: TGTGCCAGCAGACCCGGGAGAGTAATCGGGGACACTGAAGCTTTCTTT
D gene: TRBD2; J gene: TRBJ2-7; V gene: TRBV7-2; clone size: NA; CDR3 length: 16; CDR3 protein: CASSLAGGGPNYEQYF; CDR3 DNA: TGTGCCAGCAGCTTAGCCGGGGGGGGCCCCAACTACGAGCAGTACTTC
D gene: NA; J gene: TRBJ1-4; V gene: TRBV4-3; clone size: NA; CDR3 length: 12; CDR3 protein: CASSRTDEKLFF; CDR3 DNA: TGCGCCAGCAGCCGGACAGATGAAAAACTGTTTTTT
D gene: NA; J gene: TRBJ1-1; V gene: TRBV29-1; clone size: once; CDR3 length: 16; CDR3 protein: CSARGVMGALNTEAFF; CDR3 DNA: TGCAGCGCGAGAGGGGTAATGGGGGCCTTGAACACTGAAGCTTTCTTT
D gene: NA; J gene: TRBJ1-5; V gene: TRBV12-1; clone size: NA; CDR3 length: 18; CDR3 protein: CASSFITDEDRIEQPQHF; CDR3 DNA: TGTGCCAGCAGCTTCATCACCGACGAGGACAGAATCGAGCAGCCCCAGCATTTT
D gene: TRBD1; J gene: TRBJ2-2; V gene: TRBV27; clone size: NA; CDR3 length: 14; CDR3 protein: CASSSQGAYGELFF; CDR3 DNA: TGTGCCAGCAGTTCACAGGGGGCGTACGGGGAGCTGTTTTTT
D gene: TRBD1; J gene: TRBJ1-6; V gene: TRBV9; clone size: NA; CDR3 length: 18; CDR3 protein: CASSQKQGVSSYNSPLHF; CDR3 DNA: TGTGCCAGCAGCCAAAAACAGGGGGTGAGCTCCTATAATTCACCCCTCCACTTT
D gene: TRBD2; J gene: TRBJ2-2; V gene: TRBV9; clone size: NA; CDR3 length: 14; CDR3 protein: CASSPGGGTGELFF; CDR3 DNA: TGTGCCAGCAGCCCGGGCGGGGGCACCGGGGAGCTGTTTTTT
D gene: NA; J gene: TRBJ2-5; V gene: TRBV3-1/TRBV3-2; clone size: few; CDR3 length: 14; CDR3 protein: CASSQVGRQETQYF; CDR3 DNA: TGTGCCAGCAGCCAAGTGGGCCGGCAAGAGACCCAGTACTTC
D gene: TRBD1; J gene: TRBJ2-1; V gene: TRBV19; clone size: NA; CDR3 length: 16; CDR3 protein: CASQSLPGTGGNEQFF; CDR3 DNA: TGTGCCAGCCAGTCGTTACCCGGGACAGGGGGCAATGAGCAGTTCTTC
D gene: NA; J gene: TRBJ1-5; V gene: TRBV5-1; clone size: NA; CDR3 length: 17; CDR3 protein: CASSLDGQTFSNQPQHF; CDR3 DNA: TGCGCCAGCAGCTTGGATGGGCAGACCTTTAGCAATCAGCCCCAGCATTTT
D gene: TRBD1; J gene: TRBJ1-1; V gene: TRBV7-9; clone size: few; CDR3 length: 15; CDR3 protein: CASSFPGTGRTEAFF; CDR3 DNA: TGTGCCAGCAGCTTTCCTGGGACAGGGAGGACTGAAGCTTTCTTT
D gene: NA; J gene: TRBJ1-1; V gene: TRBV6-4; clone size: NA; CDR3 length: 15; CDR3 protein: CASSDVGDINTEAFF; CDR3 DNA: TGTGCCAGCAGCGACGTGGGGGACATAAACACTGAAGCTTTCTTT
D gene: NA; J gene: TRBJ1-5; V gene: TRBV28; clone size: NA; CDR3 length: 18; CDR3 protein: CASSFPRRADRSNQPQHF; CDR3 DNA: TGTGCCAGCAGTTTCCCACGGAGGGCGGACCGTAGCAATCAGCCCCAGCATTTT
D gene: TRBD1; J gene: TRBJ1-2; V gene: TRBV6-5; clone size: NA; CDR3 length: 11; CDR3 protein: CASEGQVGYTF; CDR3 DNA: TGTGCCAGCGAGGGACAGGTTGGCTACACCTTC
D gene: TRBD1; J gene: TRBJ1-2; V gene: TRBV6-1; clone size: NA; CDR3 length: 15; CDR3 protein: CASSEATGLDYGYTF; CDR3 DNA: TGTGCCAGCAGTGAAGCGACAGGGTTGGACTATGGCTACACCTTC
D gene: TRBD1; J gene: TRBJ2-2; V gene: TRBV4-2; clone size: NA; CDR3 length: 18; CDR3 protein: CASSPKDRGDANTGELFF; CDR3 DNA: TGTGCCAGCAGCCCGAAGGACAGGGGAGACGCGAACACCGGGGAGCTGTTTTTT
D gene: TRBD2; J gene: TRBJ2-1; V gene: TRBV11-2; clone size: NA; CDR3 length: 15; CDR3 protein: CASSLVSGAYNEQFF; CDR3 DNA: TGTGCCAGCAGCTTAGTTAGCGGGGCCTACAATGAGCAGTTCTTC
D gene: TRBD1; J gene: TRBJ2-1; V gene: TRBV9; clone size: few; CDR3 length: 16; CDR3 protein: CASSSGTGGGYNEQFF; CDR3 DNA: TGTGCCAGCAGCTCCGGGACAGGGGGTGGGTACAATGAGCAGTTCTTC
D gene: TRBD2; J gene: TRBJ2-1; V gene: TRBV7-4; clone size: NA; CDR3 length: 17; CDR3 protein: CASSRKSSGATYNEQFF; CDR3 DNA: TGTGCCAGCAGCAGGAAGAGTAGCGGGGCTACTTACAATGAGCAGTTCTTC
D gene: NA; J gene: TRBJ2-7; V gene: TRBV7-8; clone size: few; CDR3 length: 14; CDR3 protein: CASSFWTSSYEQYF; CDR3 DNA: TGTGCCAGCAGCTTCTGGACATCCTCCTACGAGCAGTACTTC
D gene: TRBD1; J gene: TRBJ2-7; V gene: TRBV13; clone size: NA; CDR3 length: 14; CDR3 protein: CASSPKDRAYEQYF; CDR3 DNA: TGTGCCAGCAGCCCCAAGGACAGGGCCTACGAGCAGTACTTC
D gene: NA; J gene: TRBJ1-5; V gene: TRBV4-1; clone size: NA; CDR3 length: 15; CDR3 protein: CASSPSEASNQPQHF; CDR3 DNA: TGCGCCAGCAGCCCGTCGGAGGCTAGCAATCAGCCCCAGCATTTT
D gene: NA; J gene: TRBJ1-5; V gene: TRBV6-2/TRBV6-3; clone size: NA; CDR3 length: 13; CDR3 protein: CASSYIGSQPQHF; CDR3 DNA: TGTGCCAGCAGTTACATAGGGAGTCAGCCCCAGCATTTT
D gene: NA; J gene: TRBJ2-7; V gene: TRBV6-1; clone size: once; CDR3 length: 16; CDR3 protein: CASSETSGTWNYEQYF; CDR3 DNA: TGTGCCAGCAGTGAAACCTCCGGGACATGGAACTACGAGCAGTACTTC
D gene: NA; J gene: TRBJ2-1; V gene: TRBV5-1; clone size: NA; CDR3 length: 14; CDR3 protein: CASSLVLSYNEQFF; CDR3 DNA: TGCGCCAGCAGCTTGGTTTTGAGTTACAATGAGCAGTTCTTC
D gene: NA; J gene: TRBJ2-2; V gene: TRBV18; clone size: NA; CDR3 length: 16; CDR3 protein: CASSPLQGRSTGELFF; CDR3 DNA: TGTGCCAGCTCACCGCTCCAGGGGAGAAGCACCGGGGAGCTGTTTTTT
D gene: NA; J gene: TRBJ1-5; V gene: TRBV7-8; clone size: NA; CDR3 length: 15; CDR3 protein: CASSPQGMGNQPQHF; CDR3 DNA: TGTGCCAGCAGCCCTCAGGGAATGGGCAATCAGCCCCAGCATTTT
D gene: TRBD1; J gene: TRBJ1-2; V gene: TRBV30; clone size: once; CDR3 length: 12; CDR3 protein: CAGTGTGTGYTF; CDR3 DNA: TGTGCCGGGACCGGGACAGGGACTGGCTACACCTTC
D gene: NA; J gene: TRBJ1-3; V gene: TRBV7-2; clone size: NA; CDR3 length: 14; CDR3 protein: CASSAGVPGNTIYF; CDR3 DNA: TGTGCCAGCAGCGCGGGAGTACCTGGAAACACCATATATTTT
D gene: NA; J gene: TRBJ1-5; V gene: TRBV10-1; clone size: NA; CDR3 length: 18; CDR3 protein: CASSESRAGHYSNQPQHF; CDR3 DNA: TGCGCCAGCAGTGAGTCGAGGGCAGGCCATTATAGCAATCAGCCCCAGCATTTT